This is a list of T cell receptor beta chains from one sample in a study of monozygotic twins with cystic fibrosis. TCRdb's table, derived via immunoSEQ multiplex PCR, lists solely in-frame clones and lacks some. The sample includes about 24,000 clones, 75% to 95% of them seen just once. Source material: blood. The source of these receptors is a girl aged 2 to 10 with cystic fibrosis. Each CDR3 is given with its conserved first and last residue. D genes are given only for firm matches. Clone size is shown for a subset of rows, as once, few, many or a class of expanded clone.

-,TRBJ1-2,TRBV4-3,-,CASSSTNYGYTF,TGCGCCAGCAGCTCAACAAACTATGGCTACACCTTC
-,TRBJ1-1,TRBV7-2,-,CASSLTPGQDTEAFF,TGTGCCAGCAGCTTAACCCCGGGGCAGGACACTGAAGCTTTCTTT
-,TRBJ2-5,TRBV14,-,CASSQQMASWTQYF,TGTGCCAGCAGCCAGCAAATGGCCAGTTGGACCCAGTACTTC
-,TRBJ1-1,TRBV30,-,CAWSLMGAAAGAFF,TGTGCCTGGAGTCTTATGGGCGCAGCCGCTGGAGCTTTCTTT
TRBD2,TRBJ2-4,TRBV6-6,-,CASSFQRGAKNIQYF,TGTGCCAGCAGTTTCCAGCGGGGGGCCAAAAACATTCAGTACTTC
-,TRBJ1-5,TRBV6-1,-,CASDRLEGNQPQHF,TGTGCCAGTGACAGGCTCGAAGGCAATCAGCCCCAGCATTTT
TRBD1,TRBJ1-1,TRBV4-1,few,CASSLQGAQTEAFF,TGCGCCAGCAGCCTCCAGGGGGCGCAGACTGAAGCTTTCTTT
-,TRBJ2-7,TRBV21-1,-,CASSKGRRSSYEQYF,TGTGCCAGCAGCAAAGGCAGGCGAAGCTCCTACGAGCAGTACTTC
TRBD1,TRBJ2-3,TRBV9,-,CASSVASGQGADTQYF,TGTGCCAGCAGCGTAGCGTCGGGACAGGGGGCAGATACGCAGTATTTT
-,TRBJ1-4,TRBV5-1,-,CASSPAWIEKLFF,TGCGCCAGCAGCCCTGCCTGGATTGAAAAACTGTTTTTT
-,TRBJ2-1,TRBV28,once,CASNEYNEQFF,TGTGCCAGCAATGAGTACAATGAGCAGTTCTTC
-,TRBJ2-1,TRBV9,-,CASSVGLSNSYNEQFF,TGTGCCAGCAGCGTGGGACTTTCCAACTCCTACAATGAGCAGTTCTTC
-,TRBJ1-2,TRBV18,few,CASSRTHSGGNYGYTF,TGTGCCAGCTCGCGCACCCACAGTGGAGGAAACTATGGCTACACCTTC
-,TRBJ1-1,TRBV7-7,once,CASSSSFYEPAFF,TGTGCTAGCAGCTCTTCGTTCTACGAACCGGCTTTCTTT
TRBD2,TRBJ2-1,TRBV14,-,CASSQGLAGDNEQFF,TGTGCCAGCAGCCAAGGACTAGCGGGGGACAATGAGCAGTTCTTC
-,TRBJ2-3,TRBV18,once,CASSDSSETQYF,TGTGCCAGCTCGGACAGTTCAGAGACGCAGTATTTT